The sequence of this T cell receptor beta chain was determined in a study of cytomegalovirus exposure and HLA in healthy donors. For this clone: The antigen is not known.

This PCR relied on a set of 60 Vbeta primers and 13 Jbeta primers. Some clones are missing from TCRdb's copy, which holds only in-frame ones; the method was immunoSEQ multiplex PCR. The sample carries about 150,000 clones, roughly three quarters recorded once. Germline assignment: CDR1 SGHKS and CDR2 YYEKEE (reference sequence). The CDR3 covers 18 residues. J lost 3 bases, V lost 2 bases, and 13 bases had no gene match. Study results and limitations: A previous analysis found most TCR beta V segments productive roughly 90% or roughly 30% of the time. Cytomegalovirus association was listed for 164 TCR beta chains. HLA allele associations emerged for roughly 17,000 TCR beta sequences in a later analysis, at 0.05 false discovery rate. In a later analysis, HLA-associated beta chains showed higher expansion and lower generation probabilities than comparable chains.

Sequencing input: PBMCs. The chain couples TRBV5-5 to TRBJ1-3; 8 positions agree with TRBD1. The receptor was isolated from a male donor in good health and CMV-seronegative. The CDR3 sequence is CASSFGHRGAPHGNTIYF. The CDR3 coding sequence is TGTGCCAGCAGCTTCGGACACAGGGGGGCCCCCCATGGAAACACCATATATTTT.